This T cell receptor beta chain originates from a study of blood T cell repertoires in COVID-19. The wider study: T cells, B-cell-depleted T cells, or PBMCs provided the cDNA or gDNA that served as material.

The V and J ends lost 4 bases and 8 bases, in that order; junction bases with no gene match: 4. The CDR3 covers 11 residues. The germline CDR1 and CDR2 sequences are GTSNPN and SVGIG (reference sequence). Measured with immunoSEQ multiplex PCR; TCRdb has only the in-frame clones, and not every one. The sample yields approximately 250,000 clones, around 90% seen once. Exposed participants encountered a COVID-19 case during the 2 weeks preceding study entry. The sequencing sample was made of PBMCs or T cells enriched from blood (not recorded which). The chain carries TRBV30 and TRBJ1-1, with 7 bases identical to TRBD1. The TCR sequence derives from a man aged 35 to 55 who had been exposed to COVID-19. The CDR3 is CAWTRQGEAFF. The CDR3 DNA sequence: TGTGCCTGGACCCGACAGGGAGAAGCTTTCTTT.